Listed below are T cell receptor beta chains from one sample, sequenced in a study of blood T cell repertoires in COVID-19. Method: immunoSEQ multiplex PCR; TCRdb's copy keeps in-frame clones and lacks some. This sample has approximately 490,000 clones, with roughly nine tenths found just once. The sequenced sample was PBMCs or T cells enriched from blood (not recorded which). All receptors come from a woman between 18 and 30 years old who had recovered from COVID-19. CDR3s include the opening cysteine and the closing phenylalanine or tryptophan. Each record gives: CDR3 protein, CDR3 DNA, D gene, clone size, V gene, J gene. D genes are given only for firm matches. Expanded clones are given a class, and other clones once, few, many or no size at all.

CASSELAGGSEQYF	TGCGCCAGCAGTGAGCTAGCGGGGGGATCTGAGCAGTACTTC	TRBD2	NA	TRBV10-1	TRBJ2-7
CASSLINGELFF	TGTGCCAGCAGTTTAATTAACGGGGAGCTGTTTTTT	NA	NA	TRBV27	TRBJ2-2
CASSGPTGQNSPLHF	TGTGCCAGCAGTGGCCCGACAGGGCAGAATTCACCCCTCCACTTT	TRBD1	NA	TRBV2	TRBJ1-6
CASSPGQGTGNTIYF	TGTGCCAGCAGTCCTGGACAGGGGACTGGAAACACCATATATTTT	TRBD1	NA	TRBV6-1	TRBJ1-3
CASSQQGTEAFF	TGTGCCAGCAGCCAGCAGGGAACTGAAGCTTTCTTT	NA	NA	TRBV6-5	TRBJ1-1
CASSLLAGGPDTQYF	TGTGCCAGCAGCTTATTGGCGGGGGGGCCCGATACGCAGTATTTT	TRBD2	NA	TRBV7-9	TRBJ2-3
CASSLAGVTDTQYF	TGTGCCAGCAGCCTAGCGGGGGTCACAGATACGCAGTATTTT	TRBD2	NA	TRBV2	TRBJ2-3
CASSAGGYGYTF	TGTGCCAGCTCGGCGGGGGGCTATGGCTACACCTTC	NA	NA	TRBV27	TRBJ1-2
CASSLSDRDQPQHF	TGTGCCAGCAGCCTTAGCGACAGGGATCAGCCCCAGCATTTT	TRBD1	NA	TRBV9	TRBJ1-5
CASSFTGGGTQYF	TGTGCCAGCAGCTTTACAGGGGGAGGTACGCAGTATTTT	TRBD1	NA	TRBV5-4	TRBJ2-3
CASSLTGGNTIYF	TGTGCCAGCAGCTTGACAGGGGGAAACACCATATATTTT	TRBD1	NA	TRBV11-2	TRBJ1-3
CASSLSYSNQPQHF	TGTGCCAGCAGCCTCAGTTATAGCAATCAGCCCCAGCATTTT	NA	NA	TRBV11-3	TRBJ1-5
CASSLALGQGNTEAFF	TGTGCCAGCAGCTTAGCCCTGGGACAGGGCAACACTGAAGCTTTCTTT	TRBD1	few	TRBV7-9	TRBJ1-1
CASSLLPGLGQDTQYF	TGTGCCAGCAGCCTCCTACCGGGACTAGGACAAGATACGCAGTATTTT	TRBD2	NA	TRBV14	TRBJ2-3
CASTSGSPLHF	TGTGCCAGCACCAGTGGTTCACCCCTCCACTTT	NA	many	TRBV12-3/TRBV12-4	TRBJ1-6
CASSLAFQDRGYTF	TGTGCCAGCAGCTTGGCGTTCCAGGATCGTGGCTACACCTTC	NA	NA	TRBV5-4	TRBJ1-2
CAIEAGGVEYGYTF	TGTGCCATTGAAGCAGGGGGCGTAGAATATGGCTACACCTTC	TRBD1	once	TRBV28	TRBJ1-2
CATSRDRGGFETQYF	TGTGCCACCAGCAGAGATCGGGGGGGCTTCGAGACCCAGTACTTC	TRBD2	NA	TRBV15	TRBJ2-5
CASRSTGDNSPLHF	TGTGCCAGCAGGTCGACAGGAGATAATTCACCCCTCCACTTT	NA	NA	TRBV6-5	TRBJ1-6
CASNTTGGETDTEAFF	TGTGCCAGCAACACTACAGGGGGCGAAACGGACACTGAAGCTTTCTTT	TRBD1	NA	TRBV27	TRBJ1-1
CATSDSDRLYEQYF	TGTGCCACCAGTGACTCCGACAGGTTGTACGAGCAGTACTTC	NA	NA	TRBV24-1	TRBJ2-7
CASSQGGTGKGTQYF	TGTGCCAGCAGCCAAGGAGGGACAGGGAAGGGGACCCAGTACTTC	TRBD1	NA	TRBV3-1/TRBV3-2	TRBJ2-5
CASSDSSGGPTDTQYF	TGTGCCAGCAGTGATTCGAGCGGGGGGCCCACAGATACGCAGTATTTT	TRBD2	NA	TRBV6-4	TRBJ2-3
CASSVPPGTGRDGYTF	TGTGCCAGCAGCGTCCCCCCCGGGACAGGACGAGATGGCTACACCTTC	TRBD1	NA	TRBV2	TRBJ1-2
CAMSRPGGNTEAFF	TGTGCCATGTCAAGGCCAGGGGGGAACACTGAAGCTTTCTTT	TRBD1	NA	TRBV28	TRBJ1-1
CASSDKTGPSSYNEQFF	TGTGCCAGCAGCGACAAAACAGGGCCCAGCTCCTACAATGAGCAGTTCTTC	NA	NA	TRBV9	TRBJ2-1
CASTTDRSNQPQHF	TGTGCCAGCACCACAGACAGAAGCAATCAGCCCCAGCATTTT	NA	NA	TRBV6-5	TRBJ1-5
CASSTWGPANEKLFF	TGTGCCAGCTCTACCTGGGGCCCGGCCAATGAAAAACTGTTTTTT	NA	NA	TRBV18	TRBJ1-4
CASSSTGGQETQYF	TGTGCCAGCAGCTCCACAGGGGGCCAAGAGACCCAGTACTTC	TRBD1	NA	TRBV5-8	TRBJ2-5
CASSERVSLNTEAFF	TGTGCCAGCAGTGAACGGGTCTCGTTGAACACTGAAGCTTTCTTT	NA	NA	TRBV2	TRBJ1-1
CAWSVPRRLQEPQHF	TGTGCCTGGAGTGTACCCCGACGGCTTCAGGAGCCCCAGCATTTT	NA	NA	TRBV30	TRBJ1-5
CASSYSRGRNQPQHF	TGTGCCAGCAGTTACTCGAGAGGGCGGAATCAGCCCCAGCATTTT	NA	NA	TRBV6-2/TRBV6-3	TRBJ1-5
CASSVDIYSYNEQFF	TGTGCCAGCAGTGTAGACATCTACTCCTACAATGAGCAGTTCTTC	NA	NA	TRBV2	TRBJ2-1
CASSPAADERYTF	TGTGCCAGCAGCCCCGCGGCAGACGAACGCTACACCTTC	NA	NA	TRBV3-1/TRBV3-2	TRBJ1-2